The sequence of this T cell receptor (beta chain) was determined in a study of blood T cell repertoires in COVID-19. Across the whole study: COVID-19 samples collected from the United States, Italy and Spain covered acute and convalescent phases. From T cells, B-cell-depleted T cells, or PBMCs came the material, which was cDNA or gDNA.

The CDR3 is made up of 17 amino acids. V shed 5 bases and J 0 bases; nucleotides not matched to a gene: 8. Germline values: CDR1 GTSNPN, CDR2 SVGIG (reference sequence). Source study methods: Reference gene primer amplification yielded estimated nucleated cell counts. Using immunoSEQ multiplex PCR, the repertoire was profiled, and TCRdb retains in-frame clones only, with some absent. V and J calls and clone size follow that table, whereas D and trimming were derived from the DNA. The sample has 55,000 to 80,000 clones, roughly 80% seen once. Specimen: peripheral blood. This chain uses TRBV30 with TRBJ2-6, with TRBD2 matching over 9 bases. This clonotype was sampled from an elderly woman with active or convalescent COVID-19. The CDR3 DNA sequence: TGTGCCTGGCAGAGCGGGGGGCTGAACTCTGGGGCCAACGTCCTGACTTTC. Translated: CAWQSGGLNSGANVLTF.